This T cell receptor (beta chain) was found in a study of B cell selection in AIRE deficiency. CDR1 and CDR2 (germline): SGHAT, FQDESV (reference sequence). The CDR3 covers 16 residues. V lost 5 bases and J lost 6, with 19 bases in between. The table came from immunoSEQ multiplex PCR; TCRdb's copy has only in-frame clones and leaves some out. The table has 20,000 to 25,000 clones, 80% to 95% seen once. The regulatory T cell sort gate was CD4+CD25hiCD127low/negative. Sequencing was performed on CD4+CD25+ Tregs sorted from PBMCs. This chain links TRBV11-1 with TRBJ2-2, with D possibly TRBD1 on 6 matching bases. The clonotype originates from a human donor in good health. Written as DNA, the CDR3 is TGTGCCAGCAGCCTATTCCAACAGGGAATGGCCGGGGAGCTGTTTTTT. Its translation: CASSLFQQGMAGELFF.